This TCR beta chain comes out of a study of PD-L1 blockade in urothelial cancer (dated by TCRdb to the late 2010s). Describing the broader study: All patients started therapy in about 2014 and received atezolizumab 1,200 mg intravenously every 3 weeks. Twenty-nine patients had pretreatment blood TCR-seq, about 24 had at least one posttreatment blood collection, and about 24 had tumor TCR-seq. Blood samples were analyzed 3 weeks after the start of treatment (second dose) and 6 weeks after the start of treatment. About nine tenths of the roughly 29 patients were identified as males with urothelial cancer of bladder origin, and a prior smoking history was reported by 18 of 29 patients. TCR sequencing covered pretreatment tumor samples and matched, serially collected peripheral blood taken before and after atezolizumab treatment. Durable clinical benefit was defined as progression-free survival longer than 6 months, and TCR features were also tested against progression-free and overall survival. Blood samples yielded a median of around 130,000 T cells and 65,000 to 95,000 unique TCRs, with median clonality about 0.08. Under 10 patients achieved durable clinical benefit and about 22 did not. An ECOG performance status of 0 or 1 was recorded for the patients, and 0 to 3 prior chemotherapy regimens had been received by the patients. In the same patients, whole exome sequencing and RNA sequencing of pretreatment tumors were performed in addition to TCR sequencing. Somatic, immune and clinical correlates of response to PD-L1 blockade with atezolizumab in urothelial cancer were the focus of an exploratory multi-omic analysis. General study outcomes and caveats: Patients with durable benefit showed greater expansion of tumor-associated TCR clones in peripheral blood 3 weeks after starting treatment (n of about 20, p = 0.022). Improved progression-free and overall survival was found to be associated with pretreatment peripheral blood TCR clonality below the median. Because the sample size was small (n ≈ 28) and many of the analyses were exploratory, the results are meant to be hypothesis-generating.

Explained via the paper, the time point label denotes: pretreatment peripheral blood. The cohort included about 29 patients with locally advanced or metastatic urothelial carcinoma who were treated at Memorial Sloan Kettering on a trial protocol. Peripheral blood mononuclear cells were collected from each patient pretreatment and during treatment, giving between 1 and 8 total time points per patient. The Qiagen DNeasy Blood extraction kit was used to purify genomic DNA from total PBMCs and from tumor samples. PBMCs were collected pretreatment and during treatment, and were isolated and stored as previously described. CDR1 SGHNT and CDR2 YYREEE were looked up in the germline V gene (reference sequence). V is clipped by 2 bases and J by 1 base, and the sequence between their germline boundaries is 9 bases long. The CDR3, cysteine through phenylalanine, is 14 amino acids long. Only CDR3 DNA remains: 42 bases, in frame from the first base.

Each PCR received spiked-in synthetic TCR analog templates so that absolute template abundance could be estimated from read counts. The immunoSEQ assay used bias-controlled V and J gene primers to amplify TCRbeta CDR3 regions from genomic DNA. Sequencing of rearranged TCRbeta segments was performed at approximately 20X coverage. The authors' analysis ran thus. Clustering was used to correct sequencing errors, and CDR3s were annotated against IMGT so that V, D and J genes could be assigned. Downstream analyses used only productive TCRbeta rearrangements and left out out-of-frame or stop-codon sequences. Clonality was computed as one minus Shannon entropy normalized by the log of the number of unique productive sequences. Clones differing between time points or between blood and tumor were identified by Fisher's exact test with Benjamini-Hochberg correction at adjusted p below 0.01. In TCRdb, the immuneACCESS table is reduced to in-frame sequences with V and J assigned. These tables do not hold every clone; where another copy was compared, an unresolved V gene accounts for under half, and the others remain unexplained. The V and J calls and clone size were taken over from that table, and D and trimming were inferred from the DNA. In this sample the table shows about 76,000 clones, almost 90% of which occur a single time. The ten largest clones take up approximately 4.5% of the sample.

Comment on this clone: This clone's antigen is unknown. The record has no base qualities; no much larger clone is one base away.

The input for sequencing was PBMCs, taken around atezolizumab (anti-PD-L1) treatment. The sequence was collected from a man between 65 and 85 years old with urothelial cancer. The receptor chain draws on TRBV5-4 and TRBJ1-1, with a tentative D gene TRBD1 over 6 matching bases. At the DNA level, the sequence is TGTGCCAGCAGCTTCGGGGGGGCGAACACTGAAGCTTTCTTT. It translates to CASSFGGANTEAFF.